This T cell receptor (beta chain) stems from a study of blood T cell repertoires in COVID-19. For the study at large: T cells, B-cell-depleted T cells, or PBMCs provided the cDNA or gDNA that served as material.

Authors' data handling: Reference gene primer amplification gave estimated nucleated cell counts. The table came from immunoSEQ multiplex PCR; TCRdb's copy has only in-frame clones and leaves some out. D and trimming were read from the DNA, whereas the V and J calls and clone size are those reported in that table. Of about 73,000 clones listed, over 60% are singletons. This clone was seen at least ten times. The germline gives CDR1 MDHEN, CDR2 SYDVKM. The CDR3 is 15 residues long. V lost 7 bases and J 8 bases, leaving 23 bases between the germline ends. The material sequenced was peripheral blood. The source is a man aged 70 or older with COVID-19, enrolled during active disease. The chain recombines TRBV28 with TRBJ1-2; tentatively, D is TRBD1 (5 bases). The CDR3 nucleotides are TGTGCCAGCACGACCATTGGGAGGGGAACTCTGGGCTACACCTTC. This codes for CASTTIGRGTLGYTF.